Following are 20 T cell receptor beta chains from one sample sequenced in a study of T cells in Graves' hyperthyroidism and ophthalmopathy. TCR beta CDR3 sequences were amplified from RNA transcripts. First-round RT-PCR with HTBI primers amplified the TCR CDR3 region. MiXCR was run by TCRdb on the multiplex PCR reads, yielding one entry per CDR3 protein. In the table there are about 290,000 distinct CDR3 sequences, over 15% of which are singletons. The sample comprised blood. Every receptor here comes from a man aged 25-45 years with Graves' hyperthyroidism.

The gene calls are TRBV20-1 and TRBJ2-5; no reliable D call. The CDR3 contains 12 residues. Trimming left V 7 bases short and J 3 bases short, with 12 bases between. The germline gives CDR1 DFQATT, CDR2 SNEGSKA (reference sequence). CDR3 bases: TGCAGTGTGGGTTCAACTAAAGAGACCCAGTACTTC. This translates into CSVGSTKETQYF.

Many counts were recorded for this clonotype. This chain links TRBV29-1 with TRBJ2-5; TRBD1 might be the D (6 bases). The CDR3 extends over 14 amino acids. Germline CDR1 and CDR2: SQVTM and ANQGSEA. The ends were cut back, 4 bases at V and 0 bases at J, with 12 bases in the middle. DNA for the CDR3: TGCAGCGTTGGGTCTAAGGGGGACCAAGAGACCCAGTACTTC. It specifies CSVGSKGDQETQYF.

This clonotype turned up a few times. V usage is TRBV2 and J usage is TRBJ1-6, with D possibly being TRBD1 (5 bases). The CDR3 is 14 amino acids. Per the germline V gene, CDR1 is SNHLY and CDR2 is FYNNEI. V lost 6 bases and J 2 bases, leaving 8 bases between the germline ends. The CDR3 protein is CASSGGPYNSPLHF. The DNA for the CDR3 is TGTGCCAGCAGCGGGGGACCCTATAATTCACCCCTCCACTTT.

This clonotype showed up just once. A much more abundant neighbour one base away suggests this may be a read error. This chain connects TRBV5-5 to TRBJ2-7; 10 nucleotides line up with TRBD1. The length of the CDR3 is 15 residues. The V gene's germline CDR1 is SGHKS and CDR2 YYEKEE (reference sequence). Here the CDR3 DNA reads TGTGCCAGCAGCTTGGAAGGACAGGGGGATTACGAGCCGTACTTC. It encodes CASSLEGQGDYEPYF.

The count of this clonotype is one. The chain recombines TRBV7-9 with TRBJ2-3; TRBD2 aligns across 13 bases. Germline values: CDR1 SEHNR, CDR2 FQNEAQ (reference sequence). Trimming took 6 bases from V and 1 from J; bases not matched to a gene: 4. The CDR3 has 16 residues. CDR3 sequence (DNA): TGTGCCAGCAGTTACGGGACTAGCGGGGGCACAGATACGCAGTATTTT. Amino acids: CASSYGTSGGTDTQYF.

A note on this clonotype: This may come from a read error, since a much larger clone is one base off. The J gene is TRBJ1-4, the V gene TRBV30; the match to TRBD1 covers 9 bases. Germline V gene sequence: CDR1 GTSNPN, CDR2 SVGIG (reference sequence). With 3 bases clipped from V and 6 bases from J, the junction kept 5 bases outside the gene matches. The CDR3 spans 14 residues. In nucleotides, the CDR3 is TGTGCCTGGAGGCCGGGACAGGGATATGAAAAACTGTTTTTT. The encoded protein is CAWRPGQGYEKLFF.

The table lists this clonotype with many counts. The CDR3 loop is CSASPGTGTGQPQHF. As DNA, the CDR3 is TGCAGTGCAAGTCCCGGGACAGGGACAGGGCAGCCCCAGCATTTT. This rearrangement joins TRBV20-1 to TRBJ1-5, with 9 bases fitting TRBD1. Germline-derived CDR1 and CDR2 are DFQATT and SNEGSKA (reference sequence). The V segment lost 6 bases and the J segment 7 bases; nucleotides outside the gene matches: 13. This CDR3 has 15 amino acids.

The sample holds a few counts of this clonotype. This chain joins TRBV2 and TRBJ2-6; 10 bases line up with TRBD1. The germline V gene encodes CDR1 SNHLY and CDR2 FYNNEI. The CDR3 totals 17 residues. With 10 bases clipped from V and 3 bases from J, the junction kept 12 bases outside the gene matches. Here the CDR3 reads CAIPRQGALGGANVLTF. CDR3 DNA sequence: TGTGCCATCCCGAGACAGGGGGCCCTCGGTGGGGCCAACGTCCTGACTTTC. Variable domain in full (rest from reference TRBV2 and TRBJ2-6): EPEVTQTPSHQVTQMGQEVILRCVPISNHLYFYWYRQILGQKVEFLVSFYNNEISEKSEIFDDQFSVERPDGSNFTLKIRSTKLEDSAMYFCAIPRQGALGGANVLTFGAGSRLTVL.

This clonotype was detected ten times or more. V usage is TRBV6-1 and J usage is TRBJ2-1; D remains unclear. Germline loops: CDR1 MNHNS, CDR2 SASEGT. Trimming cost V 0 bases and J 9 bases, with 15 bases left between them. CDR3 length equals 15 residues. The CDR3 region is CASSEALGFGREQFF. CDR3 DNA: TGTGCCAGCAGTGAAGCGCTGGGATTCGGGCGTGAGCAGTTCTTC.

There are a few counts of this clonotype. The chain has TRBV20-1 and TRBJ2-3, with 7 nucleotides matching TRBD2. From germline, CDR1 is DFQATT and CDR2 SNEGSKA (reference sequence). V was clipped by 6 bases and J by 1 base; unmatched bases: 4. The CDR3 has 13 amino acids. The DNA of the CDR3 is TGCAGTGCGGGAGGGGTAGGCACAGATACGCAGTATTTT. Translation: CSAGGVGTDTQYF.

This clonotype was seen repeatedly, ten times or more. The rearrangement uses TRBV5-8 and TRBJ2-3, with D unresolved. Trimming removed 4 bases at V and 2 bases at J, with 14 bases between. Germline CDR1 reads SGHTS; CDR2 reads YDEGEE. The CDR3 is made up of 15 amino acids. The CDR3 region is CASSLHADYTDTQYF. CDR3 in DNA: TGTGCCAGCAGCCTCCATGCAGATTACACAGATACGCAGTATTTT.

This clonotype was recorded at least ten times. V is TRBV2 and J is TRBJ1-6, with TRBD1 matching over 7 bases. Trimming took 5 bases from V and 0 from J; bases not matched to a gene: 10. This CDR3 has 18 residues. Germline CDR1 is SNHLY and CDR2 is FYNNEI. CDR3 coding DNA: TGTGCCAGCAGTTGGGACAGCCTAATGAGCTCCTATAATTCACCCCTCCACTTT. Protein: CASSWDSLMSSYNSPLHF.

V usage is TRBV30 and J usage is TRBJ1-1; 7 nucleotides line up with TRBD1. Germline trimming cut 5 bases from V and 0 bases from J; bases unmatched to any gene: 3. Germline V gene data show CDR1 as GTSNPN and CDR2 as SVGIG (reference sequence). The CDR3 length is 13 residues. CDR3 nucleotides: TGTGCCTGGGGGGGACAGATGAACACTGAAGCTTTCTTT. Its protein is CAWGGQMNTEAFF. Based on the CDR3 plus reference TRBV30 and TRBJ1-1, the full variable domain is SQTIHQWPATLVQPVGSPLSLECTVEGTSNPNLYWYRQAAGRGLQLLFYSVGIGQISSEVPQNLSASRPQDRQFILSSKKLLLSDSGFYLCAWGGQMNTEAFFGQGTRLTVV.

A few counts support this clonotype. The chain couples TRBV5-1 to TRBJ1-1; D is unclear. V dropped 1 base and J dropped 0 bases, with 13 bases sitting between them. The CDR3 spans 16 residues. Germline CDR1 reads SGHRS; CDR2 reads YFSETQ. The CDR3 protein is CASSLPERSLNTEAFF. The DNA for the CDR3 is TGCGCCAGCAGCTTGCCAGAGCGATCCTTGAACACTGAAGCTTTCTTT. Full variable domain (outside the CDR3, taken from reference TRBV5-1 and TRBJ1-1): KAGVTQTPRYLIKTRGQQVTLSCSPISGHRSVSWYQQTPGQGLQFLFEYFSETQRNKGNFPGRFSGRQFSNSRSEMNVSTLELGDSALYLCASSLPERSLNTEAFFGQGTRLTVV.

This clonotype occurred many times. The V gene is TRBV29-1, the J gene TRBJ1-1; 9 bases map to TRBD1. CDR1 SQVTM and CDR2 ANQGSEA come from the germline V gene. V lost 5 bases and J lost 6; bases outside the gene matches: 4. This CDR3 is 12 amino acids long. CDR3 sequence (DNA): TGCAGCGTTTGGGACAGGGACGCTGAAGCTTTCTTT. It is translated as CSVWDRDAEAFF.

Comment on this clonotype: This may come from a read error, since a much larger clone is one base off. J is TRBJ1-5 and V is TRBV28; possibly TRBD1 for D (6 bases). The V gene lost 6 bases and the J gene lost 6 bases, with 18 bases spanning the gap. Germline CDR1 reads MDHEN; CDR2 reads SYDVKM. This CDR3 is 15 amino acids long. In DNA, the CDR3 is TGTGCCAGCAGCAAGGGCAGGGGAGGAGGTCAGCCCCAGCATTTT. Its translation is CASSKGRGGGQPQHF.

A few counts support this clonotype. The chain carries TRBV29-1 and TRBJ1-2; 8 bases agree with TRBD1. The ends lost 6 bases at V and 3 bases at J; junction bases unmatched: 12. In germline, CDR1 is SQVTM, CDR2 ANQGSEA. This CDR3 has 15 amino acids. The CDR3 is CSVERNQGADYGYTF. The CDR3 DNA reads TGCAGCGTGGAGAGGAACCAGGGGGCCGACTATGGCTACACCTTC.

The chain links TRBV19 to TRBJ2-1, with unresolved D. The CDR3 consists of 17 residues. The germline V and J ends were trimmed by 6 bases and 8 bases, with 26 bases remaining between them. Germline-derived CDR1 and CDR2 are LNHDA and SQIVND (reference sequence). CDR3 nucleotides: TGTGCCAGTAGCATCACCACCAGCAGACAAGCAGGAGATGAGCAGTTCTTC. It is translated as CASSITTSRQAGDEQFF.

This clonotype has at least ten counts. V is TRBV6-1 and J is TRBJ1-1; the match to TRBD1 covers 11 bases. From germline, CDR1 is MNHNS and CDR2 SASEGT. There are 15 residues in the CDR3. The V gene end was trimmed by 6 bases and the J gene end by 2 bases; junction bases not matched to a gene: 5. CDR3 in amino acids: CASRGQGAGNTEAFF. The CDR3 bases are TGTGCCAGCAGAGGACAGGGGGCAGGAAACACTGAAGCTTTCTTT.

This clonotype turned up a few times. A much larger clonotype is one base distant, so this may be a read error. This rearrangement joins TRBV6-1 to TRBJ2-5; D not certain. Looked up from germline, CDR1 is MNHNS and CDR2 is SASEGT. Trimming took 5 bases from V and 1 from J, leaving 11 bases between them. The length of the CDR3 is 14 residues. CDR3 protein: CASSKGSGQETQYF. CDR3 coding DNA: TGTGCCAGCAGTAAAGGGTCAGGCCAAGAGACCCAGTACTTC.